These 24 T cell receptor beta chains came from one sample sequenced in a study of T cell repertoires in cytomegalovirus infection. One entry per CDR3 protein results from TCRdb running MiXCR on the reads. The sample holds 480,000 or so distinct CDR3 sequences, about 10% seen once. Material: PBMCs. These receptors were taken from a human donor in good health (CMV status not recorded). Some clones in this sample may be carry-over from other donors' samples.

This clonotype was counted many times. V usage is TRBV6-1 and J usage is TRBJ2-7; D possibly corresponds to TRBD2 (5 bases). This CDR3 has 12 residues. Germline lookup yields CDR1 MNHNS and CDR2 SASEGT. Trimming left V 2 bases short and J 9 bases short, with 11 bases between. CDR3 loop: CASSEIRESQYF. Here the CDR3 DNA reads TGTGCCAGCAGTGAAATAAGGGAGTCGCAGTACTTC.

This clonotype was seen ten or more times. The CDR3 region is CASRVGDRLNTEAFF. The DNA for the CDR3 is TGCGCCAGCAGGGTTGGGGACCGATTGAACACTGAAGCTTTCTTT. V and J are TRBV5-1 and TRBJ1-1; D is perhaps TRBD1 (5 bases). The CDR3 is 15 amino acids. Trimming shortened V by 5 bases and J by 0 bases, and 14 bases separated the two germline ends. CDR1 SGHRS and CDR2 YFSETQ come from the germline V gene.

This clonotype was counted ten times or more. The chain combines TRBV9 with TRBJ2-7; D ambiguous. V was pared by 10 bases and J by 4 bases, with 9 bases between. The CDR3 runs to 10 residues. Germline assignment: CDR1 SGDLS and CDR2 YYNGEE. The CDR3 loop is CARSTYEQYF. In nucleotides, the CDR3 is TGTGCCCGTTCCACATACGAGCAGTACTTC.

The rearrangement uses TRBV19 and TRBJ1-1; D unclear. Germline V gene sequence: CDR1 LNHDA, CDR2 SQIVND (reference sequence). Trimming left V 4 bases short and J 4 bases short, with 10 bases between. This CDR3 region has 13 residues. The CDR3 loop reads CASSSTMITEAFF. CDR3 bases: TGTGCCAGTAGTAGTACCATGATCACTGAAGCTTTCTTT.

This clonotype was seen only once. The chain has TRBV3-1 and TRBJ2-7; 8 nucleotides match TRBD2. V lost 6 bases, J lost 1 base, and 5 bases stayed unmatched. The germline gives CDR1 LGHDT, CDR2 YNNKEL (reference sequence). CDR3 length equals 14 residues. CDR3 protein: CASSRGTRSYEQYF. CDR3 sequence (DNA): TGTGCCAGCAGTCGTGGGACTAGGTCCTACGAGCAGTACTTC.

Points on this clonotype: Since a much larger clone is just one base distant, this may be a read error. The rearrangement uses TRBV6-4 and TRBJ1-1, with D hard to call. CDR3 size: 13 residues. CDR1 and CDR2 from the germline V gene are MRHNA and SNTAGT. V was cut by 5 bases and J by 3 bases, with 10 bases left in between. CDR3 sequence reads: CASSSKWDTEAFF. DNA of the CDR3: TGTGCCAGCAGTTCCAAATGGGACACTGAAGCTTTCTTT.

This clonotype appeared a few times. The V gene is TRBV6-5, the J gene TRBJ1-6, with D unclear. Germline CDR1 is MNHEY and CDR2 is SVGAGI. The CDR3 sequence is 14 residues long. Trimming pared 0 bases from V and 9 bases from J, leaving 9 bases between. The CDR3 nucleotides are TGTGCCAGCAGTTACTCCCGTAGAATTTCACCCCTCCACTTT. This codes for CASSYSRRISPLHF.

Only a few counts were recorded for this clonotype. The chain links TRBV11-3 to TRBJ2-2; D not certain. V was shortened by 0 bases and J by 7 bases, with 6 bases between the two germline ends. The CDR3 loop spans 13 amino acids. Germline CDR1 SGHNT, CDR2 YENEEA. The CDR3 DNA is TGTGCCAGCAGCTTAGAATGGGACGGGGAGCTGTTTTTT. As protein: CASSLEWDGELFF.

This clonotype was recorded at least ten times. The J gene is TRBJ2-1, the V gene TRBV7-2; possible D gene TRBD2, 7 bases. This CDR3 has 15 residues. The V end was cut by 2 bases, the J end by 6 bases, with 14 bases between. Germline CDR1 reads SGHTA; CDR2 reads FQGNSA. The CDR3 DNA sequence: TGTGCCAGCAGCTTAAGTTCGAGGGGGGGCAATGAGCAGTTCTTC. Translated, it gives CASSLSSRGGNEQFF.

The rearrangement uses TRBV20-1 and TRBJ2-5; no clear D gene. The V gene's germline CDR1 is DFQATT and CDR2 SNEGSKA (reference sequence). The germline V and J ends were trimmed by 5 bases and 2 bases, with 9 bases remaining between them. This CDR3 region has 12 residues. CDR3 protein: CSARTAQETQYF. CDR3 sequence (DNA): TGCAGTGCTCGGACGGCACAAGAGACCCAGTACTTC.

The sample holds a few counts of this clonotype. CDR3 sequence: CASSQVGAESEYNEQFF. The CDR3 DNA is TGTGCCAGCAGCCAAGTAGGTGCGGAGAGCGAATACAATGAGCAGTTCTTC. This sequence joins TRBV4-2 and TRBJ2-1; D not resolved. The V and J ends lost 1 base and 4 bases respectively, with 17 bases between them. Germline V gene data show CDR1 as LGHNA and CDR2 as YNFKEQ. The CDR3 spans 17 residues.

This clonotype came up many times. The V gene is TRBV10-3, the J gene TRBJ2-1; D may be TRBD1 (5 bases). The CDR3 is 11 residues long. V lost 6 bases, J lost 14 bases, and 14 bases lay in between. CDR1 and CDR2 from the germline V gene are ENHRY and SYGVKD. The CDR3 region has the DNA TGTGCCATCAGACAAAGGGGTACGGAGTTCTTC. This codes for CAIRQRGTEFF.

In this sample, this clonotype turned up many times. The chain links TRBV27 to TRBJ1-3; D might be TRBD1 (5 bases). V dropped 3 bases and J dropped 7 bases, with 10 bases sitting between them. Germline V gene data show CDR1 as MNHEY and CDR2 as SMNVEV (reference sequence). The CDR3 covers 13 residues. The CDR3 sequence is CASSFLGDNTIYF. The CDR3 DNA reads TGTGCCAGCAGTTTTTTGGGGGATAACACCATATATTTT.

The chain employs TRBV27 and TRBJ1-5; no clear D gene. Germline values: CDR1 MNHEY, CDR2 SMNVEV (reference sequence). The CDR3 is 16 amino acids. Trimming took off 6 bases at V and 3 bases at J, with 18 bases between the two ends. This chain's CDR3 is CASSPEALINNQPQHF. In nucleotides, the CDR3 is TGTGCCAGCAGCCCCGAGGCTCTGATTAACAATCAGCCCCAGCATTTT.

This clonotype has only a few counts. The chain couples TRBV28 to TRBJ2-2; 9 nucleotides match TRBD2. Germline loops: CDR1 MDHEN, CDR2 SYDVKM. This CDR3 has 15 residues. The trim removed 3 bases at V and 6 bases at J, leaving 5 bases unmatched. For the CDR3, the DNA is TGTGCCAGCAGTTTTAGCGGGAGTGAATCCGGGGAGCTGTTTTTT. Translation gives CASSFSGSESGELFF.

This clonotype was seen repeatedly, ten times or more. This sequence joins TRBV28 and TRBJ2-1; D is unclear. Trimming took off 5 bases at V and 6 bases at J, with 20 bases between the two ends. This CDR3 region has 16 residues. Germline V gene data show CDR1 as MDHEN and CDR2 as SYDVKM. CDR3 amino acids: CASSPTVGSDFNEQFF. CDR3 DNA sequence: TGTGCCAGCAGTCCCACGGTCGGCAGCGACTTCAATGAGCAGTTCTTC.

This clonotype was recorded many times. V gene TRBV6-5 combines with J gene TRBJ1-1; no firm D call. The germline V and J ends were trimmed by 2 bases and 0 bases, with 4 bases remaining between them. Germline CDR1 reads MNHEY; CDR2 reads SVGAGI. The CDR3 covers 13 residues. The CDR3 protein is CASSYRLNTEAFF. The CDR3 DNA reads as TGTGCCAGCAGTTACAGGCTGAACACTGAAGCTTTCTTT.

This clonotype was seen ten or more times. The chain couples TRBV19 to TRBJ2-1; TRBD2 matches at 13 bases. CDR3 length: 16 residues. J lost 8 bases, V lost 7 bases, and 11 bases had no gene match. CDR1 LNHDA and CDR2 SQIVND come from the germline V gene (reference sequence). CDR3 sequence: CASTGTSGKGFYEQFF. Here the CDR3 DNA reads TGTGCCAGTACCGGGACTAGCGGGAAAGGATTCTATGAGCAGTTCTTC.

This clonotype has more than one count but fewer than ten. The CDR3 nucleotides read TGCGCCAGCAGCTTTCTCAGCGGGGGGGTACAGTTCTTC. This encodes CASSFLSGGVQFF. This chain connects TRBV5-1 to TRBJ2-1; 10 bases map to TRBD2. CDR1 is SGHRS, CDR2 YFSETQ, per germline. The ends lost 2 bases at V and 13 bases at J; junction bases unmatched: 6. CDR3 size: 13 residues.

This clonotype was seen many times. The V and J genes are TRBV19 and TRBJ2-5; 9 bases line up with TRBD2. This CDR3 spans 15 amino acids. In germline, CDR1 is LNHDA, CDR2 SQIVND (reference sequence). The J segment lost 2 bases and the V segment lost 3 bases, leaving 4 bases of the junction unmatched. CDR3 sequence reads: CASSIPAGGQETQYF. The CDR3 DNA sequence: TGTGCCAGTAGTATTCCTGCGGGGGGGCAAGAGACCCAGTACTTC.

This clonotype was seen only a few times. The J gene is TRBJ2-2, the V gene TRBV14; D gene uncertain. Germline V gene sequence: CDR1 SGHDN, CDR2 FVKESK. V lost 0 bases, J lost 0 bases, and 8 bases lay in between. The CDR3 loop spans 16 amino acids. CDR3: CASSQDWAANTGELFF. The CDR3 DNA is TGTGCCAGCAGCCAAGATTGGGCCGCGAACACCGGGGAGCTGTTTTTT.

The rearrangement uses TRBV5-1 and TRBJ1-3; D possibly corresponds to TRBD1 (5 bases). The CDR3 length is 16 residues. V was cut by 4 bases and J by 0 bases, with 14 bases left in between. Germline V gene sequence: CDR1 SGHRS, CDR2 YFSETQ. The DNA for the CDR3 is TGCGCCAGCAGCGGCCAGGGACGGAGCTCTGGAAACACCATATATTTT. Translating it yields CASSGQGRSSGNTIYF.

This clonotype has more than one count but fewer than ten. V gene TRBV2 combines with J gene TRBJ2-1; 8 positions match TRBD2. CDR1 and CDR2 (germline): SNHLY, FYNNEI. The V and J ends lost 6 bases and 1 base, in that order; junction bases with no gene match: 2. This CDR3 comprises 14 residues. CDR3 in amino acids: CASRSGSSYNEQFF. The CDR3 region has the DNA TGTGCCAGCAGGAGCGGGAGTTCCTACAATGAGCAGTTCTTC.

This clonotype was counted ten times or more. The chain combines TRBV11-2 with TRBJ1-1; no firm D call. Trimming left V 1 base short and J 4 bases short, with 25 bases between. Germline CDR1 SGHAT, CDR2 FQNNGV. The CDR3 totals 19 residues. The CDR3 DNA reads TGTGCCAGCAGCTTAGTACCTCTAAAGGGCCCTAAAACTGGCACTGAAGCTTTCTTT. Encoded protein: CASSLVPLKGPKTGTEAFF.